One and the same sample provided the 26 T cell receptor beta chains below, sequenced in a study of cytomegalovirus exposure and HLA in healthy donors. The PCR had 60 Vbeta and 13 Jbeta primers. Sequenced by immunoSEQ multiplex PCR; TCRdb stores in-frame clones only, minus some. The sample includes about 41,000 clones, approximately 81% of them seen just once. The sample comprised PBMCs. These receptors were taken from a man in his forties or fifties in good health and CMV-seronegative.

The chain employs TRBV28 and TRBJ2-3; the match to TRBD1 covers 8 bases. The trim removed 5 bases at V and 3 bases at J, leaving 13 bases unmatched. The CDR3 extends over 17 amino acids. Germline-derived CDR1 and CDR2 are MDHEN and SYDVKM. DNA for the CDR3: TGTGCCAGCAGTGACAGGGGCCAAAGTGGGTTTACAGATACGCAGTATTTT. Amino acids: CASSDRGQSGFTDTQYF.

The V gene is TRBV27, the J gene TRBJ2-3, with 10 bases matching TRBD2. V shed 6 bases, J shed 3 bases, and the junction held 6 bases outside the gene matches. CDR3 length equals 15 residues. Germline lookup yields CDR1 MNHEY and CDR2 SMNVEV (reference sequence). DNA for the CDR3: TGTGCCAGCAGCCTGATACTAGCGGGAACAGATACGCAGTATTTT. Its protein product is CASSLILAGTDTQYF.

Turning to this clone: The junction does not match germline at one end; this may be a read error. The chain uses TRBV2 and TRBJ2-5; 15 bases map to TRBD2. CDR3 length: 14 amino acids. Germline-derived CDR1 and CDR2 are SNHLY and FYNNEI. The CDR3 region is CASSAGTSGRSLDF. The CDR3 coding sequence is TGTGCCAGCAGTGCCGGGACTAGCGGGAGGAGCCTCGACTTC.

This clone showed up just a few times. The CDR3 DNA sequence: TGTGCCAGCAGCCAAGGGGCGGAACTGACAGGCCTCGATGAAAAACTGTTTTTT. Translated: CASSQGAELTGLDEKLFF. The V and J genes are TRBV4-2 and TRBJ1-4, with D possibly matching TRBD1 (6 bases). The CDR3 has 18 amino acids. V was clipped by 1 base and J by 6 bases, with 21 bases between them. CDR1 is LGHNA and CDR2 is YNFKEQ in the germline V gene.

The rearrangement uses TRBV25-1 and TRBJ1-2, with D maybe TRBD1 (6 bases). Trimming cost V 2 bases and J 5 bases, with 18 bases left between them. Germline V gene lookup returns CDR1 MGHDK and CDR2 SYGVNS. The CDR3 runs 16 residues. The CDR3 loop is CASSEPGGGANYGYTF. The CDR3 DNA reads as TGTGCCAGCAGTGAACCGGGAGGGGGGGCCAATTATGGCTACACCTTC.

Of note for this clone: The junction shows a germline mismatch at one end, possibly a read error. CDR3 amino acids: CASSDTPGQGPEHRGAVF. CDR3 sequence (DNA): TGTGCCAGCAGTGACACCCCCGGACAGGGACCCGAACACCGGGGAGCTGTTTTT. The chain joins TRBV25-1 to TRBJ2-2, with 8 bases identical to TRBD1. CDR1 and CDR2 (germline): MGHDK, SYGVNS. The CDR3 is 18 amino acids. The full variable domain, its missing parts supplied by reference TRBV25-1 and TRBJ2-2, is EADIYQTPRYLVIGTGKKITLECSQTMGHDKMYWYQQDPGMELHLIHYSYGVNSTEKGDLSSESTVSRIRTEHFPLTLESARPSHTSQYLCASSDTPGQGPEHRGAVFGEGSRLTVL.

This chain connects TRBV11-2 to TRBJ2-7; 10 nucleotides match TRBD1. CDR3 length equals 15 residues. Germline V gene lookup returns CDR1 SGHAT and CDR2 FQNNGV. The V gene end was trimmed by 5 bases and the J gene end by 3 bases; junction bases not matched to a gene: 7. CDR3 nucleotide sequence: TGTGCCAGCAGCCAAACGGGACAGGGGCTCTACGAGCAGTACTTC. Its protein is CASSQTGQGLYEQYF.

CDR3 amino acids: CASSSGTPSTNEKLFF. The CDR3 DNA reads as TGTGCCAGCAGTTCCGGGACACCATCAACTAATGAAAAACTGTTTTTT. The V and J genes are TRBV28 and TRBJ1-4, with D maybe TRBD1 (6 bases). CDR3 size: 16 residues. The V gene's germline CDR1 is MDHEN and CDR2 SYDVKM. V lost 4 bases and J lost 0, with 12 bases in between. Filled out from reference TRBV28 and TRBJ1-4, the complete variable domain reads DVKVTQSSRYLVKRTGEKVFLECVQDMDHENMFWYRQDPGLGLRLIYFSYDVKMKEKGDIPEGYSVSREKKERFSLILESASTNQTSMYLCASSSGTPSTNEKLFFGSGTQLSVL.

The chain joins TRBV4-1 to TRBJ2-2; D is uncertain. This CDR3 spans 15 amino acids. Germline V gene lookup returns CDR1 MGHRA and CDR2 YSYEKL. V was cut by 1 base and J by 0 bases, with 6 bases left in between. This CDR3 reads CASSQAYANTGELFF. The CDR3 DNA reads TGCGCCAGCAGCCAAGCGTATGCGAACACCGGGGAGCTGTTTTTT.

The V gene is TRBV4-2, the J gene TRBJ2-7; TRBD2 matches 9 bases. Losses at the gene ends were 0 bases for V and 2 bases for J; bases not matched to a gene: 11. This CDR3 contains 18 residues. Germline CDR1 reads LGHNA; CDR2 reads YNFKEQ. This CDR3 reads CASSQDLSASGTAYEQYF. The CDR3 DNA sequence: TGTGCCAGCAGCCAAGATTTGTCGGCTAGCGGGACTGCCTACGAGCAGTACTTC.

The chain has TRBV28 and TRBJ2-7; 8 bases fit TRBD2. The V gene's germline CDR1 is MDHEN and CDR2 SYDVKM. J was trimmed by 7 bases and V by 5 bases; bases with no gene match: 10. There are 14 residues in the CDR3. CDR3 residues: CASSPRLARGEQYF. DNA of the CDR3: TGTGCCAGCAGTCCTAGACTAGCGAGAGGGGAGCAGTACTTC.

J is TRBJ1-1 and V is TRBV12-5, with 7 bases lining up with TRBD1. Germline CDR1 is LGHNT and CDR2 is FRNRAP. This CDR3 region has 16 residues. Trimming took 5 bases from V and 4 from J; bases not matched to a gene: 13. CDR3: CASGLTNRGFSTEAFF. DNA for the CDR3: TGTGCTAGTGGTCTGACAAACAGGGGCTTTTCCACTGAAGCTTTCTTT.

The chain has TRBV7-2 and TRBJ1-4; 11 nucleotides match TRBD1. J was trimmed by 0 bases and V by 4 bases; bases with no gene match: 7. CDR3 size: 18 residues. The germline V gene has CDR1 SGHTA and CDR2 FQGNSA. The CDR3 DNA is TGTGCCAGCAGCTCCGGGACAGGGGGGGTTGCAACTAATGAAAAACTGTTTTTT. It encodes CASSSGTGGVATNEKLFF. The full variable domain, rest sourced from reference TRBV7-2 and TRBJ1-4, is GAGVSQSPSNKVTEKGKDVELRCDPISGHTALYWYRQSLGQGLEFLIYFQGNSAPDKSGLPSDRFSAERTGGSVSTLTIQRTQQEDSAVYLCASSSGTGGVATNEKLFFGSGTQLSVL.

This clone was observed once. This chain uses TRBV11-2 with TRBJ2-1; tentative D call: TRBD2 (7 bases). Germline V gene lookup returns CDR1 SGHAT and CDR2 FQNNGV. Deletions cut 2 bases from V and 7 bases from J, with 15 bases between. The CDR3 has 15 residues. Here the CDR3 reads CASSLIQGGGNEQFF. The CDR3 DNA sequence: TGTGCCAGCAGCTTAATCCAGGGAGGGGGGAATGAGCAGTTCTTC.

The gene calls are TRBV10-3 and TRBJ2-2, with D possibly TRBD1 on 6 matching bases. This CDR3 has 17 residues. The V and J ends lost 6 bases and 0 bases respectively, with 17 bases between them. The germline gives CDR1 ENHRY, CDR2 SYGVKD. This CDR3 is CAISYIQGRTNTGELFF. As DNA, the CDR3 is TGTGCCATCAGCTATATACAGGGCCGGACGAACACCGGGGAGCTGTTTTTT.

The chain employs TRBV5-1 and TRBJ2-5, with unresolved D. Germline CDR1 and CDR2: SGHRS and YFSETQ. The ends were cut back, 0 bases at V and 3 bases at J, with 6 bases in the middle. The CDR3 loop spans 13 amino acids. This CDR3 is CASSLAVEETQYF. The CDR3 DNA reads TGCGCCAGCAGCTTGGCGGTAGAAGAGACCCAGTACTTC.

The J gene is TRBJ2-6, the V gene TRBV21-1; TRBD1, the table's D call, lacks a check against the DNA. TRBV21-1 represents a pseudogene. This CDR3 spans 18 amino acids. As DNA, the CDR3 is TGTGCCAGTTGGGCCGAACAGGGGGCTGGCCCTGGGGCCAACGTCCTGACTTTC. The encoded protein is CASWAEQGAGPGANVLTF.

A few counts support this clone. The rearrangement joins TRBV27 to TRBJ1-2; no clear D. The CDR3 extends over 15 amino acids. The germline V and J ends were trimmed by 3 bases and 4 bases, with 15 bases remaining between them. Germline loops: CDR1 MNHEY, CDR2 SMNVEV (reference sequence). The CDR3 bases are TGTGCCAGCAGTTTTGACTTTGCGGGGATCTATGGCTACACCTTC. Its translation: CASSFDFAGIYGYTF.

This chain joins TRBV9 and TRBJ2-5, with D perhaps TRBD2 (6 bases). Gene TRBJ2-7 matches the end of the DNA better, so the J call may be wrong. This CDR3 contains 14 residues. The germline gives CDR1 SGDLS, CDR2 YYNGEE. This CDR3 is CASSVDHGSYEQYF. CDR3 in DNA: TGTGCCAGCAGCGTAGATCACGGGAGTTACGAGCAGTACTTC.

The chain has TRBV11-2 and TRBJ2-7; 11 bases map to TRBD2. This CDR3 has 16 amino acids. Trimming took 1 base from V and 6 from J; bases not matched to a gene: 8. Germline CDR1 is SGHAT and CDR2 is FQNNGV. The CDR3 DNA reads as TGTGCCAGCAGCTTAGCCGGGGCTAGCGGGAGGCGCGAGCAGTACTTC. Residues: CASSLAGASGRREQYF.

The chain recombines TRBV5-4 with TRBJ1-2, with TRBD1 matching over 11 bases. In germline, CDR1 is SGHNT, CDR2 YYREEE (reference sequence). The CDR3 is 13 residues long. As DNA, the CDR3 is TGTGCTATGGACAGGGGGCTTTTCGGTGGCTACACCTTC. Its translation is CAMDRGLFGGYTF.

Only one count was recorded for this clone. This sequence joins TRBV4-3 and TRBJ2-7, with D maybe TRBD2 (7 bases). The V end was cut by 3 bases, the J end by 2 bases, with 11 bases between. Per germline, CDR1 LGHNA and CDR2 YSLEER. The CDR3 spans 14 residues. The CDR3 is CASSQKGGTYEQYF. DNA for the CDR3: TGCGCCAGCAGCCAGAAGGGGGGGACCTACGAGCAGTACTTC.

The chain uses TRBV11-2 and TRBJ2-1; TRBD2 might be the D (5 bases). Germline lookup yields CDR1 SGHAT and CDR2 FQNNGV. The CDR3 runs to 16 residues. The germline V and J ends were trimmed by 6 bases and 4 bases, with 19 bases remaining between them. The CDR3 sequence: CASSPDRRALYNEQFF. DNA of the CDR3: TGTGCCAGCAGTCCGGATCGGCGGGCACTTTACAATGAGCAGTTCTTC.

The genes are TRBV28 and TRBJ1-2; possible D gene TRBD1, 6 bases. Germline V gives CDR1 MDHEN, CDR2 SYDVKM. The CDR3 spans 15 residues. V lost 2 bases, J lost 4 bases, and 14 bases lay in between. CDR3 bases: TGTGCCAGCAGTTTAGTACAAGGGGGAACCTATGGCTACACCTTC. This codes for CASSLVQGGTYGYTF.

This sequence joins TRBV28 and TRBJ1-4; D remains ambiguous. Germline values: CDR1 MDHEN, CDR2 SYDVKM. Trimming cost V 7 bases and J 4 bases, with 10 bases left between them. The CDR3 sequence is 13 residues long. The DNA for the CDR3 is TGTGCCAGCAATAACAGAATTAATGAAAAACTGTTTTTT. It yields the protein CASNNRINEKLFF.

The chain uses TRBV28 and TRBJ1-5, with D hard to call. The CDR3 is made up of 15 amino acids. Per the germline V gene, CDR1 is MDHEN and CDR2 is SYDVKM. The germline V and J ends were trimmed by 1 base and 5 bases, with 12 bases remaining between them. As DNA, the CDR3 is TGTGCCAGCAGTTTATCGGGAGATGGGTATCAGCCCCAGCATTTT. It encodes CASSLSGDGYQPQHF. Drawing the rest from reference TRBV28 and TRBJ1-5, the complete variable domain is DVKVTQSSRYLVKRTGEKVFLECVQDMDHENMFWYRQDPGLGLRLIYFSYDVKMKEKGDIPEGYSVSREKKERFSLILESASTNQTSMYLCASSLSGDGYQPQHFGDGTRLSIL.